The 18 T cell receptor beta chains in this list originate from one sample, sequenced in a study of regulatory T cells in long-lasting Graves disease. The time point here: newly diagnosed GD, antithyroid drugs for less than 3 months. Isolated PBMC RNA provided the starting material for the TCR library. The authors built TCR beta libraries using iRepertoire HTBI primers and Arm-PCR of CDR3 regions. From the multiplex PCR reads, TCRdb called clonotypes with MiXCR, one entry per CDR3 protein. Among 400,000 to 550,000 distinct CDR3 sequences listed, roughly 17% were seen once. This sample was shared with a second study, whose subject was T cells in Graves' hyperthyroidism and ophthalmopathy.

This sample comprised peripheral blood mononuclear cells (PBMCs), obtained at new diagnosis, from a patient treated with antithyroid drugs. All receptors derive from a woman in her 30s with Graves disease.

This clonotype is a singleton in its sample. This chain joins TRBV7-8 and TRBJ1-5; the D is unclear. Germline V gives CDR1 SGHVS, CDR2 FQNEAQ. V was shortened by 5 bases and J by 9 bases, with 14 bases between the two germline ends. The CDR3 is 13 residues long. The CDR3 protein is CASSRTSRRPQHF. The CDR3 DNA is TGTGCCAGCAGCAGGACGTCTCGTAGGCCCCAGCATTTT.

Turning to this clonotype: This may be a read error, as it is one base from a much larger clone. The rearrangement links TRBV11-2 to TRBJ2-2; the D call may be TRBD1 or TRBD2 (5 bases each). Germline-derived CDR1 and CDR2 are SGHAT and FQNNGV. This CDR3 has 15 amino acids. CDR3 residues: CASSLIRDHTGERFF. The CDR3 DNA reads as TGTGCCAGCAGCTTAATTCGGGACCACACCGGGGAGCGGTTTTTT.

This rearrangement joins TRBV20-1 to TRBJ2-2, with D uncertain. The germline V gene encodes CDR1 DFQATT and CDR2 SNEGSKA (reference sequence). Trimming cost V 0 bases and J 6 bases, with 5 bases left between them. The CDR3 has 12 residues. CDR3 protein: CSARDNPGELFF. The CDR3 nucleotides are TGCAGTGCTAGAGATAACCCCGGGGAGCTGTTTTTT.

On this clonotype: This may stem from a read error, because a much larger clone lies one nucleotide away. The rearrangement joins TRBV14 to TRBJ2-2; 7 bases line up with TRBD1. The CDR3 is 16 amino acids. Germline assignment: CDR1 SGHDN and CDR2 FVKESK. In nucleotides, the CDR3 is TGTGCCAGCAGCTCCTACAGGGGAACGAACACCGGGGAGCCGTTTTTT. Its translation: CASSSYRGTNTGEPFF.

This clonotype was seen many times. This chain connects TRBV6-1 to TRBJ2-2, with 9 bases that match TRBD2. The V and J ends lost 4 bases and 1 base, in that order; junction bases with no gene match: 7. Germline CDR1 is MNHNS and CDR2 is SASEGT. The CDR3 has 17 residues. The CDR3 region is CASSVIAGDWNTGELFF. The CDR3 nucleotides are TGTGCCAGCAGTGTGATAGCGGGAGACTGGAACACCGGGGAGCTGTTTTTT.

The sample holds many counts of this clonotype. CDR3 sequence reads: CASSFPGPETQYF. DNA for the CDR3: TGTGCCAGCAGTTTCCCGGGTCCAGAGACCCAGTACTTC. V usage is TRBV28 and J usage is TRBJ2-5; D unclear. Per the germline V gene, CDR1 is MDHEN and CDR2 is SYDVKM. V was clipped by 3 bases and J by 4 bases, with 9 bases between them. The CDR3 is 13 amino acids.

The chain is built from TRBV6-5 and TRBJ2-3; tentatively, D is TRBD2 (6 bases). Trimming removed 1 base from V and 5 bases from J, with 10 bases in between. From germline, CDR1 is MNHEY and CDR2 SVGAGI. The CDR3 runs 14 residues. CDR3 nucleotide sequence: TGTGCCAGCAGTTACTACGGGAGTGGAGATACGCAGTATTTT. It is translated as CASSYYGSGDTQYF.

This clonotype occurred many times. The chain uses TRBV28 and TRBJ2-7, with 7 bases aligning to TRBD1. Trimming cost V 4 bases and J 6 bases; bases outside gene matches: 6. The CDR3 spans 13 residues. The V gene's germline CDR1 is MDHEN and CDR2 SYDVKM. CDR3 nucleotide sequence: TGTGCCAGCAGTTCCACAGGGGCTCTCGAGCAGTACTTC. It is translated as CASSSTGALEQYF.

This clonotype came up many times. The V call is TRBV7-9, the J call TRBJ2-2, with D perhaps matching TRBD1 or TRBD2 (5 bases each). V lost 1 base and J lost 5, with 17 bases in between. This CDR3 has 17 amino acids. Looked up from germline, CDR1 is SEHNR and CDR2 is FQNEAQ (reference sequence). CDR3 in amino acids: CASSLVPRDPRTGELFF. The CDR3 bases are TGTGCCAGCAGCTTAGTTCCCCGGGACCCGAGGACCGGGGAGCTGTTTTTT.

This chain joins TRBV28 and TRBJ2-3, with 12 bases lining up with TRBD2. Trimming removed 1 base from V and 0 bases from J; junction bases left unmatched: 11. The germline V gene encodes CDR1 MDHEN and CDR2 SYDVKM. The CDR3 covers 20 residues. The CDR3 DNA sequence: TGTGCCAGCAGTTTATCGACTAGCGGGAGTCGGGTAAAAAGCACAGATACGCAGTATTTT. This sequence encodes CASSLSTSGSRVKSTDTQYF.

This clonotype was detected many times. The chain is built from TRBV5-1 and TRBJ1-2; 7 bases map to TRBD1. CDR1 SGHRS and CDR2 YFSETQ come from the germline V gene. The CDR3 contains 15 residues. With 0 bases clipped from V and 2 bases from J, the junction kept 4 bases outside the gene matches. CDR3 region: CASSLGPQGNYGYTF. CDR3 coding DNA: TGCGCCAGCAGCTTGGGGCCACAGGGGAACTATGGCTACACCTTC.

This clonotype was recorded many times. This chain links TRBV2 with TRBJ1-5; weak D call: TRBD1 (5 bases). CDR3 size: 14 residues. Germline V gene data show CDR1 as SNHLY and CDR2 as FYNNEI. With 6 bases removed from V and 1 base from J, the gap between germline ends came to 10 bases. In DNA, the CDR3 is TGTGCCAGCAGCCAGGGTATGAGCAATCAGCCCCAGCATTTT. This sequence encodes CASSQGMSNQPQHF.

CDR3 sequence reads: CSARSGGSPGQPQHF. In nucleotides, the CDR3 is TGCAGTGCTAGATCGGGGGGCTCCCCAGGCCAGCCCCAGCATTTT. The chain couples TRBV20-1 to TRBJ1-5, with a weak D call TRBD1 (6 bases). The CDR3 has 15 amino acids. The V gene's germline CDR1 is DFQATT and CDR2 SNEGSKA (reference sequence). The V and J ends lost 2 bases and 7 bases respectively, with 18 bases between them.

The chain joins TRBV29-1 to TRBJ2-1; 13 nucleotides line up with TRBD2. V lost 5 bases, J lost 0 bases, and 4 bases stayed unmatched. This CDR3 contains 16 residues. Germline V gene lookup returns CDR1 SQVTM and CDR2 ANQGSEA. The CDR3 DNA reads TGCAGCGTTTGGGGACTAGCGGGGAGCTCCTACAATGAGCAGTTCTTC. Its translation: CSVWGLAGSSYNEQFF.

This clonotype was counted a few times. The rearrangement links TRBV9 to TRBJ1-1; TRBD1 matches 8 bases. Germline V gives CDR1 SGDLS, CDR2 YYNGEE. V was pared by 2 bases and J by 4 bases, with 1 base of the junction left unmatched. The CDR3 sequence is 13 residues long. The CDR3 region is CASSVQGATEAFF. The CDR3 DNA is TGTGCCAGCAGCGTTCAGGGGGCCACTGAAGCTTTCTTT. The full variable domain, with the rest looked up from reference TRBV9 and TRBJ1-1, is DSGVTQTPKHLITATGQRVTLRCSPRSGDLSVYWYQQSLDQGLQFLIQYYNGEERAKGNILERFSAQQFPDLHSELNLSSLELGDSALYFCASSVQGATEAFFGQGTRLTVV.

In regard to this clonotype: This may stem from a read error, because a much larger clone lies one nucleotide away. The chain's CDR3 is CASSGGTGQYDEQFF. CDR3 nucleotide sequence: TGTGCCAGCAGTGGGGGGACTGGTCAATACGATGAGCAGTTCTTC. The rearrangement links TRBV12-3 or TRBV12-4 to TRBJ2-1, with a tentative D call TRBD2 (6 bases). V shed 5 bases and J shed 8 bases, with 19 bases lying between them. There are 15 residues in the CDR3.

This clonotype was counted at least ten times. The rearrangement uses TRBV28 and TRBJ1-5; D is perhaps TRBD1 (6 bases). The V gene's germline CDR1 is MDHEN and CDR2 SYDVKM. V was trimmed by 6 bases and J by 2 bases, leaving 11 bases between them. The CDR3 totals 14 residues. The CDR3 bases are TGTGCCAGCAGACGACAGGTACGCAATCAGCCCCAGCATTTT. Its translation is CASRRQVRNQPQHF.

This clonotype has a count of ten or more. The genes are TRBV12-5 and TRBJ2-4, with 9 bases identical to TRBD2. The V gene end was trimmed by 4 bases and the J gene end by 6 bases; junction bases not matched to a gene: 13. Per the germline V gene, CDR1 is LGHNT and CDR2 is FRNRAP. The CDR3 runs to 17 residues. CDR3 bases: TGTGCTAGTGGTTACAGCCCACTAGCGGGTACGTCAAACATTCAGTACTTC. Protein product: CASGYSPLAGTSNIQYF.